The clone carrying this TCR beta chain appeared once. This specimen comes from a study of blood T cell repertoires in COVID-19. Study overall: Acute and convalescent COVID-19 specimens originated in the United States, Italy and Spain. The analysed material was cDNA or gDNA that came from T cells, B-cell-depleted T cells, or PBMCs.

Data came from immunoSEQ multiplex PCR; TCRdb stores just in-frame clones and leaves some out. Among approximately 180,000 clones listed, roughly 88% were seen once. Germline loops: CDR1 SNHLY, CDR2 FYNNEI. The CDR3 spans 15 residues. V shed 6 bases, J shed 7 bases, and the junction held 8 bases outside the gene matches. The sequencing input was peripheral blood. The chain carries TRBV2 and TRBJ1-6, with 8 positions matching TRBD1. The clonotype originates from a woman aged 80 or over with acute or convalescent COVID-19. The CDR3 here is CASRLAGQGNSPLHF. CDR3 sequence (DNA): TGTGCCAGCAGGCTAGCCGGACAGGGCAATTCACCCCTCCACTTT.